A single sample gave rise to the 26 T cell receptor beta chains below, sequenced in a study of shared clonotypes between healthy human individuals. Naive CD8 cells, CD45RO-negative and positively selected for CCR7, excluded terminally differentiated effector memory CD45RA+ cells. TCRdb's copy holds only in-frame clones and misses some; the assay was immunoSEQ multiplex PCR. The profile covers under 1 million clones, with approximately 96% appearing a single time and less than 0.25% taken by the ten largest. Sequenced sample: naive CD8+ T cells sorted from blood. These receptors all stem from a man younger than 45 in good health.

The chain employs TRBV27 and TRBJ2-1; 16 nucleotides align to TRBD2. V shed 1 base, J shed 14 bases, and the junction held 2 bases outside the gene matches. Looked up from germline, CDR1 is MNHEY and CDR2 is SMNVEV (reference sequence). This CDR3 comprises 14 residues. The CDR3 DNA follows: TGTGCCAGCAGTTTATTGGGACTAGCGGGAGGGGAGTTCTTC. This sequence encodes CASSLLGLAGGEFF.

About this clone itself: Other DNA sequences in this specimen translate into the identical CDR3. This chain connects TRBV5-1 to TRBJ2-7; TRBD1 aligns across 7 bases. The germline CDR1 and CDR2 sequences are SGHRS and YFSETQ. The ends lost 2 bases at V and 3 bases at J; junction bases unmatched: 5. This CDR3 is built from 14 residues. CDR3 DNA: TGCGCCAGCAGCTTAAGACAGGGCCGCTACGAGCAGTACTTC. This sequence encodes CASSLRQGRYEQYF.

V gene TRBV21-1 combines with J gene TRBJ2-7. TRBV21-1 is designated a pseudogene. The CDR3 has 15 amino acids. CDR3 DNA sequence: TGTGCCAGCAGCAAAGGTAACCGGCCATCCTACGAGCAGTACTTC. The encoded protein is CASSKGNRPSYEQYF.

The count of this clone is one. V and J are TRBV18 and TRBJ2-7, with D perhaps matching TRBD1 or TRBD2 (5 bases each). Germline loops: CDR1 KGHSH, CDR2 LQKENI. This CDR3 comprises 15 residues. V dropped 5 bases and J dropped 2 bases, with 16 bases sitting between them. CDR3 nucleotides: TGTGCCAGCTCAAAGTTCGGGCAGGGACCCTACGAGCAGTACTTC. As protein: CASSKFGQGPYEQYF.

The J gene is TRBJ2-1, the V gene TRBV28; D ambiguous. Deletions cut 6 bases from V and 4 bases from J, with 13 bases between. The germline gives CDR1 MDHEN, CDR2 SYDVKM. This CDR3 comprises 14 residues. CDR3 DNA: TGTGCCAGCAGAGTCATGAGCCCGTACAATGAGCAGTTCTTC. Protein sequence: CASRVMSPYNEQFF.

The rearrangement links TRBV19 to TRBJ1-1, with D unclear. CDR1 LNHDA and CDR2 SQIVND come from the germline V gene (reference sequence). The CDR3 spans 15 residues. Deletions cut 8 bases from V and 0 bases from J, with 16 bases between. CDR3 protein: CASHETPGLNTEAFF. As DNA, the CDR3 is TGTGCCAGTCACGAAACACCCGGACTGAACACTGAAGCTTTCTTT.

The chain recombines TRBV7-8 with TRBJ2-3; no reliable D call. V shed 6 bases and J shed 1 base, with 5 bases lying between them. Germline CDR1 and CDR2: SGHVS and FQNEAQ. There are 12 residues in the CDR3. CDR3 protein: CASSKGTDTQYF. CDR3 bases: TGTGCCAGCAGTAAGGGCACAGATACGCAGTATTTT.

This clone appeared once. This chain links TRBV29-1 with TRBJ2-7; TRBD1 aligns across 9 bases. J gave up 4 bases and V 8 bases, and 9 bases lay outside the gene matches. Germline CDR1 SQVTM, CDR2 ANQGSEA. The CDR3 is 13 residues long. In DNA form, the CDR3 reads TGCAGCACCATCGTACAGGGGGCTTACGAGCAGTACTTC. Its protein product is CSTIVQGAYEQYF.

The chain is built from TRBV4-1 and TRBJ2-5; D call uncertain. Germline lookup yields CDR1 MGHRA and CDR2 YSYEKL. The CDR3 spans 16 residues. Trimming stripped 1 base from V and 0 bases from J, with 12 bases between. CDR3 nucleotides: TGCGCCAGCAGCCAAGGGTCGGCCCCATACCAAGAGACCCAGTACTTC. Translating gives CASSQGSAPYQETQYF.

This clone was recorded a few times. The same CDR3 is also encoded by other DNA sequences in this sample. This rearrangement joins TRBV27 to TRBJ2-7; D not resolved. V lost 2 bases and J lost 5, with 7 bases in between. This CDR3 comprises 12 residues. Germline CDR1 MNHEY, CDR2 SMNVEV (reference sequence). In nucleotides, the CDR3 is TGTGCCAGCAGTTTACTTGGTGACGAGCAGTACTTC. Amino acid sequence: CASSLLGDEQYF.

This chain links TRBV6-5 with TRBJ2-2; D uncertain. CDR3 size: 14 residues. From germline, CDR1 is MNHEY and CDR2 SVGAGI. The V end was cut by 2 bases, the J end by 1 base, with 5 bases between. The CDR3 bases are TGTGCCAGCAGTTACGGGGTGAACACCGGGGAGCTGTTTTTT. Residues: CASSYGVNTGELFF.

The chain carries TRBV19 and TRBJ2-2, with a weak D call TRBD1 (5 bases). V was pared by 6 bases and J by 0 bases, with 11 bases between. There are 15 residues in the CDR3. The germline V gene encodes CDR1 LNHDA and CDR2 SQIVND (reference sequence). This CDR3 is CASSIDSTNTGELFF. CDR3 nucleotide sequence: TGTGCCAGTAGCATCGACAGCACGAACACCGGGGAGCTGTTTTTT.

The chain carries TRBV14 and TRBJ2-1, with 7 bases aligning to TRBD1. V was clipped by 1 base and J by 0 bases; unmatched bases: 6. Germline CDR1 and CDR2: SGHDN and FVKESK. This CDR3 has 17 amino acids. The CDR3: CASSQASRDSSYNEQFF. The CDR3 DNA follows: TGTGCCAGCAGCCAAGCGTCACGGGACAGCTCCTACAATGAGCAGTTCTTC. The variable domain in full, completed from reference TRBV14 and TRBJ2-1, reads EAGVTQFPSHSVIEKGQTVTLRCDPISGHDNLYWYRRVMGKEIKFLLHFVKESKQDESGMPNNRFLAERTGGTYSTLKVQPAELEDSGVYFCASSQASRDSSYNEQFFGPGTRLTVL.

This clone was seen a single time. The chain is built from TRBV11-2 and TRBJ1-3; D may be TRBD1 (5 bases). Germline values: CDR1 SGHAT, CDR2 FQNNGV. This CDR3 spans 17 amino acids. Trimming removed 0 bases at V and 0 bases at J, with 12 bases between. The CDR3: CASSLDLSGYSGNTIYF. The CDR3 nucleotides are TGTGCCAGCAGCTTAGATCTCTCAGGGTACTCTGGAAACACCATATATTTT.

The V call is TRBV4-1, the J call TRBJ2-1, with 10 bases identical to TRBD2. CDR1 MGHRA and CDR2 YSYEKL come from the germline V gene. The CDR3 has 18 residues. The trim removed 6 bases at V and 0 bases at J, leaving 11 bases unmatched. The CDR3 DNA sequence: TGCGCCAGCAGGGATTCCGGTCTAGCGGGAGACTCCTACAATGAGCAGTTCTTC. Translation gives CASRDSGLAGDSYNEQFF.

V gene TRBV27 combines with J gene TRBJ2-2; 7 bases fit TRBD2. V was clipped by 1 base and J by 4 bases; unmatched bases: 6. The germline V gene encodes CDR1 MNHEY and CDR2 SMNVEV (reference sequence). This CDR3 comprises 16 residues. The CDR3 is CASSLLTSTGTGELFF. As DNA, the CDR3 is TGTGCCAGCAGTTTATTGACTAGCACGGGCACCGGGGAGCTGTTTTTT.

The chain uses TRBV11-2 and TRBJ2-7; the D is unclear. The CDR3 contains 16 residues. Germline V gene lookup returns CDR1 SGHAT and CDR2 FQNNGV. V lost 0 bases, J lost 4 bases, and 16 bases lay in between. The chain's CDR3 is CASSLDRSQEGYEQYF. For the CDR3, the DNA is TGTGCCAGCAGCTTAGATCGGTCTCAGGAAGGGTACGAGCAGTACTTC.

This clone was counted a single time. The V call is TRBV2, the J call TRBJ2-3; D is unclear. The V gene's germline CDR1 is SNHLY and CDR2 FYNNEI. The CDR3 totals 14 residues. Trimming took off 4 bases at V and 5 bases at J, with 13 bases between the two ends. CDR3 sequence (DNA): TGTGCCAGCAGTGGCCCCCCAAGCTTAGATACGCAGTATTTT. This sequence encodes CASSGPPSLDTQYF. Looking up the rest from reference TRBV2 and TRBJ2-3 gives the full variable domain: EPEVTQTPSHQVTQMGQEVILRCVPISNHLYFYWYRQILGQKVEFLVSFYNNEISEKSEIFDDQFSVERPDGSNFTLKIRSTKLEDSAMYFCASSGPPSLDTQYFGPGTRLTVL.

The rearrangement joins TRBV4-1 to TRBJ1-1, with D possibly TRBD1 on 5 matching bases. Trimming pared 2 bases from V and 3 bases from J, leaving 13 bases between. Per germline, CDR1 MGHRA and CDR2 YSYEKL. The CDR3 is 15 amino acids. In nucleotides, the CDR3 is TGCGCCAGCAGCCAACAGGGAGGAGGGTACACTGAAGCTTTCTTT. The encoded protein is CASSQQGGGYTEAFF.

The chain employs TRBV6-4 and TRBJ2-2; 10 positions agree with TRBD2. The J segment lost 3 bases and the V segment lost 4 bases, leaving 2 bases of the junction unmatched. In germline, CDR1 is MRHNA, CDR2 SNTAGT. This CDR3 has 15 residues. This chain's CDR3 is CASSGTSGDTGELFF. The CDR3 DNA reads as TGTGCCAGCAGTGGGACTAGCGGAGACACCGGGGAGCTGTTTTTT.

The chain combines TRBV7-9 with TRBJ2-2; D is uncertain. The CDR3 totals 14 residues. Trimming took 6 bases from V and 1 from J, leaving 9 bases between them. Per germline, CDR1 SEHNR and CDR2 FQNEAQ (reference sequence). CDR3 nucleotide sequence: TGTGCCAGCAGTCCCCCAGTGAACACCGGGGAGCTGTTTTTT. Translation: CASSPPVNTGELFF.

The chain combines TRBV29-1 with TRBJ1-2; tentative D call: TRBD1 (5 bases). V was clipped by 7 bases and J by 8 bases, with 17 bases between them. The V gene's germline CDR1 is SQVTM and CDR2 ANQGSEA. This CDR3 has 12 amino acids. The chain's CDR3 is CSGGREVEGYTF. Here the CDR3 DNA reads TGCAGCGGAGGCAGGGAGGTAGAAGGCTACACCTTC.

This clone showed up just once. The chain employs TRBV9 and TRBJ2-7; TRBD2 aligns across 10 bases. The V and J ends lost 3 bases and 5 bases, in that order; junction bases with no gene match: 8. This CDR3 has 15 residues. Germline V gives CDR1 SGDLS, CDR2 YYNGEE. The DNA for the CDR3 is TGTGCCAGCAGCGGGATGGGACTAGCGTTTGACGAGCAGTACTTC. Its protein is CASSGMGLAFDEQYF.

V gene TRBV28 combines with J gene TRBJ2-2, with D unresolved. Trimming removed 2 bases from V and 0 bases from J, with 10 bases in between. CDR1 is MDHEN, CDR2 SYDVKM, per germline. This CDR3 region has 16 residues. CDR3 in amino acids: CASSLRTAANTGELFF. As DNA, the CDR3 is TGTGCCAGCAGTTTAAGGACGGCGGCGAACACCGGGGAGCTGTTTTTT.

This chain connects TRBV27 to TRBJ2-3; TRBD2 is a possible D gene (6 bases). The CDR3 consists of 15 residues. CDR1 and CDR2 from the germline V gene are MNHEY and SMNVEV (reference sequence). Trimming removed 3 bases from V and 0 bases from J, with 10 bases in between. The CDR3 DNA reads TGTGCCAGCAGTTTCGCGGGATCTAGCACAGATACGCAGTATTTT. It yields the protein CASSFAGSSTDTQYF.

The chain employs TRBV19 and TRBJ2-7, with D perhaps matching TRBD1 (5 bases). The CDR3 runs to 13 residues. Germline loops: CDR1 LNHDA, CDR2 SQIVND (reference sequence). The V end was cut by 1 base, the J end by 2 bases, with 6 bases between. Written as DNA, the CDR3 is TGTGCCAGTAGTATAGCACAGGCCTACGAGCAGTACTTC. It yields the protein CASSIAQAYEQYF.